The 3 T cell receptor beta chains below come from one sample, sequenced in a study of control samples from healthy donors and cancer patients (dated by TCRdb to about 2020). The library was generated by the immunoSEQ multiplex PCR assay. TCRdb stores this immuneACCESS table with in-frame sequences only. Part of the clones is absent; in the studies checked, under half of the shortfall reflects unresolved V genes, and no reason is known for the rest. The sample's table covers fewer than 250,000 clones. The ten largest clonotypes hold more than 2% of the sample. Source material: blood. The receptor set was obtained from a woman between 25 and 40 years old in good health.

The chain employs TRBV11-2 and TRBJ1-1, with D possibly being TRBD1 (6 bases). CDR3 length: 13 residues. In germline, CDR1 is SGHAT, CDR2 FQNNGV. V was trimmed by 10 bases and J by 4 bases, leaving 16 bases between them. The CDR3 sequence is CATQGYERTEAFF. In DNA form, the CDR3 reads TGTGCCACACAGGGATATGAACGCACTGAAGCTTTCTTT.

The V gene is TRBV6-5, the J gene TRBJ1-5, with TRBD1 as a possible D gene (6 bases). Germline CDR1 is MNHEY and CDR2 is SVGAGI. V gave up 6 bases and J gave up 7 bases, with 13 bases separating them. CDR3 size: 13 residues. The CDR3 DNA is TGTGCCAGCAGCCGAACGGGGGGCCAGCCCCAGCATTTT. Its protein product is CASSRTGGQPQHF.

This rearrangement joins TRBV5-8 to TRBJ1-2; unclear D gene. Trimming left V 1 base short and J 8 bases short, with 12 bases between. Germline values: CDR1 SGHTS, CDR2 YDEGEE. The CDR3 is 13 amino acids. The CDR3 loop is CASSLYQRRGYTF. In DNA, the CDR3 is TGTGCCAGCAGCTTGTATCAGCGCAGGGGCTACACCTTC. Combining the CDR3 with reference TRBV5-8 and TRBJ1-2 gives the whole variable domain EAGVTQSPTHLIKTRGQQATLRCSPISGHTSVYWYQQALGLGLQFLLWYDEGEERNRGNFPPRFSGRQFPNYSSELNVNALELEDSALYLCASSLYQRRGYTFGSGTRLTVV.